The clone carrying this TCR beta chain was recorded at least ten times. Its matching antigen is unknown. The data derive from a study of CD8 T cells in ankylosing spondylitis. The CDR3 consists of 16 residues. V lost 0 bases to trimming and J lost 6 bases; unmatched junction nucleotides: 3. Germline loops: CDR1 LNHNV, CDR2 YYDKDF (reference sequence). The study's findings and limits: It appeared that ankylosing spondylitis blood was characterized by a TCR beta motif of roughly 8 highly homologous variants.

TCRdb processed the 5' RACE reads anew with MiXCR; each CDR3 protein has one entry. The sample shows 50,000 to 75,000 distinct CDR3 sequences, approximately 5.7% of them seen only once. This clonotype originated in a male donor with ankylosing spondylitis. The chain couples TRBV15 to TRBJ2-1, with 12 positions matching TRBD2. Material: synovial fluid, either unsorted or a sorted T cell fraction (not recorded which). CDR3 amino acids: CATSRDRLAGVNEQFF. CDR3 DNA: TGTGCCACCAGCAGAGATCGACTAGCGGGAGTCAATGAGCAGTTCTTC.